This TCR beta chain was sequenced during a study of preoperative IRX-2 immunotherapy in early breast cancer. This table comes from immunoSEQ multiplex PCR, and its TCRdb copy is limited to in-frame clones, with some not included. The table lists about 67,000 clones, approximately 93% of them singletons. As to treatment: preoperative locoregional IRX-2 cytokine immunotherapy. Samples came from a phase Ib trial of preoperative locoregional IRX-2 cytokine immunotherapy. This clone was seen only once. Trimming took 4 bases from V and 3 from J; bases not matched to a gene: 14. Germline V gene sequence: CDR1 MGHDK, CDR2 SYGVNS. There are 17 residues in the CDR3.

Specimen collection occurred from a patient treated with IRX-2 immunotherapy. The genes are TRBV25-1 and TRBJ1-1; 7 nucleotides align to TRBD1. The receptor was derived from a human donor with breast cancer. The CDR3 sequence: CASSGGTAWVQDTEAFF. Written as DNA, the CDR3 is TGTGCCAGCAGTGGAGGGACAGCTTGGGTCCAGGACACTGAAGCTTTCTTT.